Shown below are 21 T cell receptor beta chains from a single sample sequenced in a study of T cell responses to AZD1222 COVID-19 vaccine. Here immunoSEQ multiplex PCR was the method, and the copy in TCRdb shows in-frame clones only, minus some. The data hold about 120,000 clones, with around 90% observed a single time. The sample here was peripheral blood, taken on day 0 of AZD1222 vaccination. The source is an adult in good health.

V and J are TRBV3-1 (or the pseudogene TRBV3-2) and TRBJ1-3; D is uncertain. V lost 1 base to trimming and J lost 4 bases, with 11 bases between them. CDR3 length equals 15 residues. CDR1 and CDR2 from the germline V gene are LGHDT and YNNKEL (reference sequence). The CDR3 coding sequence is TGTGCCAGCAGCCAAGGCCGCGGTGGCGGAAACACCATATATTTT. Translated: CASSQGRGGGNTIYF.

V usage is TRBV5-5 and J usage is TRBJ2-7; D remains unclear. V was trimmed by 2 bases and J by 6 bases, leaving 12 bases between them. Germline V gene lookup returns CDR1 SGHKS and CDR2 YYEKEE (reference sequence). The length of the CDR3 is 13 residues. DNA for the CDR3: TGTGCCAGCAGCTTTCTTACCCCTACCGAGCAGTACTTC. This gives the protein CASSFLTPTEQYF.

The chain is built from TRBV14 and TRBJ1-2; D might be TRBD1 (6 bases). V was cut by 4 bases and J by 2 bases, with 26 bases left in between. In germline, CDR1 is SGHDN, CDR2 FVKESK. The CDR3 has 19 amino acids. The CDR3 loop reads CASSLRERGSDSANYGYTF. CDR3 nucleotides: TGTGCCAGCAGCCTAAGGGAAAGGGGGTCGGACAGCGCAAACTATGGCTACACCTTC.

The J gene is TRBJ2-7, the V gene TRBV10-2; no firm D call. The CDR3 sequence is 15 residues long. Per germline, CDR1 WSHSY and CDR2 SAAADI. With 3 bases removed from V and 0 bases from J, the gap between germline ends came to 12 bases. The CDR3 DNA reads as TGCGCCAGCAGTGATAGAGGCCGGAGCTCCTACGAGCAGTACTTC. Residues: CASSDRGRSSYEQYF.

The genes are TRBV30 and TRBJ1-6, with D unclear. Germline CDR1 and CDR2: GTSNPN and SVGIG (reference sequence). V lost 2 bases to trimming and J lost 7 bases, with 6 bases between them. The CDR3 loop spans 12 amino acids. CDR3 DNA: TGTGCCTGGAGTAGTCCAAATTCACCCCTCCACTTT. It is translated as CAWSSPNSPLHF.

This clone showed up just a few times. This sequence joins TRBV19 and TRBJ1-5, with 7 bases identical to TRBD1. This CDR3 spans 15 amino acids. Germline trimming cut 7 bases from V and 1 base from J; bases unmatched to any gene: 7. Germline values: CDR1 LNHDA, CDR2 SQIVND (reference sequence). The CDR3 loop is CASITNRGSNQPQHF. CDR3 DNA sequence: TGTGCCAGTATCACGAACAGGGGAAGCAATCAGCCCCAGCATTTT. The full variable domain, its missing parts supplied by reference TRBV19 and TRBJ1-5, is DGGITQSPKYLFRKEGQNVTLSCEQNLNHDAMYWYRQDPGQGLRLIYYSQIVNDFQKGDIAEGYSVSREKKESFPLTVTSAQKNPTAFYLCASITNRGSNQPQHFGDGTRLSIL.

The chain couples TRBV12-3 or TRBV12-4 to TRBJ1-1; D may be TRBD1 (5 bases). V was shortened by 3 bases and J by 4 bases, with 9 bases between the two germline ends. The CDR3 is 13 amino acids. The CDR3 region is CASSFRVFTEAFF. The CDR3 DNA sequence: TGTGCCAGCAGTTTCAGGGTTTTCACTGAAGCTTTCTTT.

The genes are TRBV6-5 and TRBJ1-2; 7 nucleotides agree with TRBD1. V was clipped by 11 bases and J by 4 bases; unmatched bases: 13. From germline, CDR1 is MNHEY and CDR2 SVGAGI. The CDR3 consists of 14 residues. This chain's CDR3 is CAAGPGQSGYGYTF. In nucleotides, the CDR3 is TGTGCCGCAGGCCCGGGACAGTCAGGCTATGGCTACACCTTC.

The rearrangement links TRBV7-9 to TRBJ1-1; TRBD1 aligns across 7 bases. CDR1 is SEHNR and CDR2 is FQNEAQ in the germline V gene (reference sequence). With 3 bases clipped from V and 1 base from J, the junction kept 5 bases outside the gene matches. This CDR3 has 15 amino acids. CDR3 DNA sequence: TGTGCCAGCAGCTTTAAGGGGGCAGCGAACACTGAAGCTTTCTTT. As protein: CASSFKGAANTEAFF.

The genes are TRBV18 and TRBJ1-3; no firm D call. The V gene lost 3 bases and the J gene lost 4 bases, with 13 bases spanning the gap. Germline-derived CDR1 and CDR2 are KGHSH and LQKENI. This CDR3 has 15 residues. CDR3 sequence: CASSPMQDWGNTIYF. CDR3 DNA sequence: TGTGCCAGCTCACCGATGCAGGACTGGGGAAACACCATATATTTT.

The genes are TRBV28 and TRBJ2-7; 11 bases line up with TRBD2. V lost 8 bases and J lost 3; bases outside the gene matches: 12. This CDR3 is built from 16 residues. CDR1 is MDHEN, CDR2 SYDVKM, per germline. The CDR3 protein is CASAYLLAGEVYEQYF. DNA for the CDR3: TGTGCCAGCGCGTACTTACTAGCGGGAGAAGTCTACGAGCAGTACTTC.

This chain connects TRBV6-5 to TRBJ1-3; perhaps TRBD1 as D (6 bases). This CDR3 has 13 amino acids. V lost 8 bases and J lost 2, with 10 bases in between. Germline V gene lookup returns CDR1 MNHEY and CDR2 SVGAGI. CDR3: CASGGLPGNTIYF. The CDR3 coding sequence is TGTGCCAGCGGGGGGCTGCCTGGAAACACCATATATTTT.

V gene TRBV9 combines with J gene TRBJ2-1; TRBD1 matches 10 bases. Germline CDR1 reads SGDLS; CDR2 reads YYNGEE. V dropped 7 bases and J dropped 6; count of bases not matched to a gene: 22. The CDR3 is 19 amino acids. The CDR3 nucleotides read TGTGCCAGCGGACCAGACCCGGGACAGGGGAGCTCGGTCGTCAATGAGCAGTTCTTC. This translates into CASGPDPGQGSSVVNEQFF.

The chain joins TRBV7-8 to TRBJ2-1; possibly TRBD1 for D (6 bases). CDR3 size: 13 residues. CDR1 and CDR2 from the germline V gene are SGHVS and FQNEAQ. V was clipped by 5 bases and J by 4 bases, with 9 bases between them. The CDR3 protein is CASSDTGYNEQFF. The CDR3 DNA sequence: TGTGCCAGCAGCGATACAGGGTACAATGAGCAGTTCTTC.

The chain is built from TRBV7-3 and TRBJ1-2; possible D gene TRBD1, 5 bases. V lost 2 bases to trimming and J lost 6 bases, with 13 bases between them. The CDR3 is 14 amino acids. Germline V gives CDR1 SGHTA, CDR2 FQGTGA. The CDR3 sequence: CASSLSGFQDGYTF. CDR3 nucleotide sequence: TGTGCCAGCAGCTTATCAGGGTTCCAGGATGGCTACACCTTC.

This clone was seen a few times. The CDR3 region has the DNA TGTGCCAGCAGCGAGCTCACAGATACGCAGTATTTT. Protein: CASSELTDTQYF. The chain joins TRBV9 to TRBJ2-3; no reliable D call. Per germline, CDR1 SGDLS and CDR2 YYNGEE. The CDR3 extends over 12 amino acids. V was cut by 3 bases and J by 2 bases, with 4 bases left in between. The full variable domain, with the rest looked up from reference TRBV9 and TRBJ2-3, is DSGVTQTPKHLITATGQRVTLRCSPRSGDLSVYWYQQSLDQGLQFLIQYYNGEERAKGNILERFSAQQFPDLHSELNLSSLELGDSALYFCASSELTDTQYFGPGTRLTVL.

The genes are TRBV5-4 and TRBJ1-2; 11 nucleotides align to TRBD1. The CDR3 consists of 17 residues. Looked up from germline, CDR1 is SGHNT and CDR2 is YYREEE (reference sequence). V was clipped by 2 bases and J by 4 bases; unmatched bases: 10. The CDR3 protein is CASSFGQGAGGSYGYTF. The CDR3 DNA follows: TGTGCCAGCAGCTTCGGACAGGGGGCCGGGGGGTCCTATGGCTACACCTTC.

The genes are TRBV6-2 or TRBV6-3 and TRBJ2-1; TRBD2 matches 8 bases. Trimming cost V 3 bases and J 9 bases; bases outside gene matches: 10. Germline V lookup: CDR1 MNHEY, CDR2 SVGEGT. This CDR3 has 15 amino acids. DNA of the CDR3: TGTGCCAGCAGTTATGTCCCGGGAGGGCCAAGTGAGCAGTTCTTC. Translating gives CASSYVPGGPSEQFF.

J is TRBJ1-1 and V is TRBV6-1; D is uncertain. CDR1 is MNHNS, CDR2 SASEGT, per germline. The V and J ends lost 3 bases and 4 bases respectively, with 21 bases between them. The CDR3 has 17 amino acids. CDR3 sequence (DNA): TGTGCCAGCAGTGAGACACGCCTGATCGGGAGACCCACTGAAGCTTTCTTT. Protein: CASSETRLIGRPTEAFF.

The chain employs TRBV30 and TRBJ1-1, with D perhaps matching TRBD1 (5 bases). Per the germline V gene, CDR1 is GTSNPN and CDR2 is SVGIG (reference sequence). This CDR3 is 15 amino acids long. V was clipped by 2 bases and J by 1 base, with 14 bases between them. The CDR3 bases are TGTGCCTGGAGTAATGGAATCGGGACGAACACTGAAGCTTTCTTT. It encodes CAWSNGIGTNTEAFF.

This chain links TRBV7-6 with TRBJ1-3; 9 nucleotides match TRBD1. Trimming took 1 base from V and 4 from J; bases not matched to a gene: 5. CDR1 is SGHVS, CDR2 FNYEAQ, per germline. The CDR3 runs to 16 residues. The CDR3 DNA sequence: TGTGCCAGCAGCTTAGGAGGGACAGGGACCGGAAACACCATATATTTT. Translation gives CASSLGGTGTGNTIYF.